The clone carrying this TCR beta chain was seen a single time. Repertoires were generated with immunoSEQ multiplex PCR, while TCRdb's copy carries only in-frame clones and drops some. The sample lists some 100,000 clones, around 87% seen once, with about 12% in the top ten. This record comes from a study of T cell responses to AZD1222 COVID-19 vaccine. J lost 3 bases, V lost 5 bases, and 6 bases had no gene match. CDR1 is LNHDA and CDR2 is SQIVND in the germline V gene (reference sequence). The CDR3 loop spans 15 amino acids. Sequenced material: peripheral blood, taken on day 0 of AZD1222 vaccination. The V gene is TRBV19, the J gene TRBJ1-1, with 10 bases identical to TRBD1. The sequence came from an adult in good health. The CDR3 loop reads CASSPRTGGYTEAFF. Written as DNA, the CDR3 is TGTGCCAGTAGTCCCCGGACAGGGGGATACACTGAAGCTTTCTTT.